This T cell receptor (beta chain) was identified in a study of CD8+ T cells in alopecia areata. RNA was isolated and reverse transcribed to cDNA, the sequencing template. Repertoires were generated with immunoSEQ multiplex PCR, while TCRdb's copy carries only in-frame clones and drops some. The sample has about 110,000 clones; roughly 64% are singletons. Comment on this clone: Its cognate antigen is unknown. A far larger clone differs by one base, so this is likely a read error.

This CDR3 spans 16 amino acids. The V gene lost 6 bases and the J gene lost 2 bases, with 20 bases spanning the gap. The sorting of PBMCs gave CD4+ and CD8+ T cells. Notes on the study in general: Higher clonality than in normal scalp was seen in lesional scalp, especially alopecia totalis/universalis. Besides other cells, scalp samples also yield sequences of resident alphabeta T cells from normal skin. Mice showed clearer TCR sharing than patients did, a gap that was possibly HLA-related.

Sample: CD8+ T cells sorted from blood. The receptor's source is a human donor in good health. The gene calls are TRBV23-1 and TRBJ2-7, with D possibly being TRBD1 (6 bases). TRBV23-1 qualifies as an ORF whose function is uncertain. This CDR3 reads CASSQVTQGPAYEQYF. DNA for the CDR3: TGCGCCAGCAGCCAAGTCACGCAGGGGCCGGCCTACGAGCAGTACTTC.